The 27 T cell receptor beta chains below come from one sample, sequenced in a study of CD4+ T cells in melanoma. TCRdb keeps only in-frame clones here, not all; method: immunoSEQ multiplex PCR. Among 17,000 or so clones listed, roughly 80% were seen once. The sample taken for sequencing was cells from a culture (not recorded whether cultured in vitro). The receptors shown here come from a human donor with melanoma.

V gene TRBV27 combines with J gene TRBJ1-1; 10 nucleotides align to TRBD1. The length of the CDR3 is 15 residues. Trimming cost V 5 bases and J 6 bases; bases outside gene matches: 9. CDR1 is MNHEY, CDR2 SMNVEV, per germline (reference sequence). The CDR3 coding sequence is TGTGCCAGCAGTCCGAGGACAGGGGGGCTATCTGAAGCTTTCTTT. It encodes CASSPRTGGLSEAFF.

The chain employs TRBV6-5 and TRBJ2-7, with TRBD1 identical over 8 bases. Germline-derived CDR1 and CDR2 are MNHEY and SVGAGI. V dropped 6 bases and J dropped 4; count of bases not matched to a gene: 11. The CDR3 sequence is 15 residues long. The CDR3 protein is CASRLRDRWAYEQYF. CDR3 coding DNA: TGTGCCAGCAGATTAAGGGACAGGTGGGCTTACGAGCAGTACTTC.

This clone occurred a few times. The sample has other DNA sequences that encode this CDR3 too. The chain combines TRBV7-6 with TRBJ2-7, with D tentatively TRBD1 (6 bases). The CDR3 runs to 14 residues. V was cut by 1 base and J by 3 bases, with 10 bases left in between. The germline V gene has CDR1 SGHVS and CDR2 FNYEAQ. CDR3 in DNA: TGTGCCAGCAGCTTAGAGGACAGAGGCTACGAGCAGTACTTC. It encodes CASSLEDRGYEQYF.

CDR3 amino acids: CAWTRGRIRGDEQFF. The CDR3 nucleotides read TGTGCCTGGACAAGGGGGAGGATCCGTGGCGATGAGCAGTTCTTC. The J gene is TRBJ2-1, the V gene TRBV30; D might be TRBD1 or TRBD2, each matching 6 bases. This CDR3 region has 15 residues. The germline CDR1 and CDR2 sequences are GTSNPN and SVGIG (reference sequence). V was pared by 4 bases and J by 8 bases, with 21 bases between.

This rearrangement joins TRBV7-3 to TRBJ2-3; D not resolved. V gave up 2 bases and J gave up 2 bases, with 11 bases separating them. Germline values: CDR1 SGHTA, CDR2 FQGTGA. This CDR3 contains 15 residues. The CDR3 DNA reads TGTGCCAGCAGCTTAGGTGGCAGCTTCACAGATACGCAGTATTTT. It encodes CASSLGGSFTDTQYF.

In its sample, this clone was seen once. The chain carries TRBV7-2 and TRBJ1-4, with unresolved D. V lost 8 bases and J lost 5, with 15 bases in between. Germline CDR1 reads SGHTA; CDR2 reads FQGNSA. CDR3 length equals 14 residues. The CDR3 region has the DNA TGTGCCAGCTCTCCGGCCACCGCCAATGAAAAACTGTTTTTT. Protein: CASSPATANEKLFF.

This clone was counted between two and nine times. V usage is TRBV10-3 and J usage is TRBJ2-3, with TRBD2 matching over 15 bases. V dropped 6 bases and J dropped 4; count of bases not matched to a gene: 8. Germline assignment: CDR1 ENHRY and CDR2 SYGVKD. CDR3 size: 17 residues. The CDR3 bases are TGTGCCATCAGCGGGGGACTAGCGGGGGGTGGCCCAGATACGCAGTATTTT. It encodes CAISGGLAGGGPDTQYF.

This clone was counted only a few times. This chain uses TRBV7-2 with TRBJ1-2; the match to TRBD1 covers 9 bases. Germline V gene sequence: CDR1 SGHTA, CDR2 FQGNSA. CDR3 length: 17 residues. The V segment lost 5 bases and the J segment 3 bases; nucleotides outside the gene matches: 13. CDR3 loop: CASSPRTGAASHYGYTF. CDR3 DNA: TGTGCCAGCAGCCCCAGGACAGGGGCGGCCTCCCACTATGGCTACACCTTC.

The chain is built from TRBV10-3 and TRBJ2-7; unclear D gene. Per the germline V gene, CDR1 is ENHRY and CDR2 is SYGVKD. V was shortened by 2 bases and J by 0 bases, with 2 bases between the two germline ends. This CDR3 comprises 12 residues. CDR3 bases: TGTGCCATCAGTGAGGCCTCCTACGAGCAGTACTTC. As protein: CAISEASYEQYF.

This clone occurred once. The CDR3 sequence: CASSDAGPSYEQYF. The CDR3 DNA sequence: TGTGCCAGCTCGGACGCCGGACCCTCCTACGAGCAGTACTTC. The chain combines TRBV9 with TRBJ2-7, with D unclear. The CDR3 runs to 14 residues. Trimming left V 7 bases short and J 0 bases short, with 14 bases between. Germline-derived CDR1 and CDR2 are SGDLS and YYNGEE.

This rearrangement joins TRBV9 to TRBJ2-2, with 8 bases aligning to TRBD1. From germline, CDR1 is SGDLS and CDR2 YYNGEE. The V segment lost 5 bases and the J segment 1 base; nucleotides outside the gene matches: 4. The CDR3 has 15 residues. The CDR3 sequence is CASSSGTGNTGELFF. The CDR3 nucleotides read TGTGCCAGCAGTTCCGGGACAGGGAACACCGGGGAGCTGTTTTTT.

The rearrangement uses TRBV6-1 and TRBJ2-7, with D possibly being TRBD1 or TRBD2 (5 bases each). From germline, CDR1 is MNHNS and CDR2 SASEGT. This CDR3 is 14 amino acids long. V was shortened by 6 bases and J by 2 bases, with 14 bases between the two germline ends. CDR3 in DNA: TGTGCCAGCAGCTCGGGGCTGGGGACCTACGAGCAGTACTTC. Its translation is CASSSGLGTYEQYF.

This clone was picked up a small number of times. This chain's CDR3 is CASSQDFSGNYGYTF. The CDR3 DNA follows: TGCGCCAGCAGCCAAGATTTCTCAGGGAACTATGGCTACACCTTC. J is TRBJ1-2 and V is TRBV4-1, with D possibly being TRBD1 (5 bases). Germline loops: CDR1 MGHRA, CDR2 YSYEKL. The CDR3 extends over 15 amino acids. Trimming cost V 0 bases and J 2 bases, with 10 bases left between them.

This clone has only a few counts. The CDR3 loop reads CATTNRQGETQYF. The CDR3 DNA reads TGTGCCACAACTAACCGACAAGGAGAGACCCAGTACTTC. The V call is TRBV10-3, the J call TRBJ2-5; the D is unclear. Germline V gives CDR1 ENHRY, CDR2 SYGVKD. Trimming left V 10 bases short and J 4 bases short, with 16 bases between. This CDR3 comprises 13 residues.

Written as DNA, the CDR3 is TGTGCCAGCAGCCTGGACAGATATTATGGCTACACCTTC. This sequence encodes CASSLDRYYGYTF. The V and J genes are TRBV5-4 and TRBJ1-2; tentatively, D is TRBD1 (6 bases). CDR3 length: 13 residues. Trimming removed 4 bases at V and 5 bases at J, with 12 bases between. In germline, CDR1 is SGHNT, CDR2 YYREEE (reference sequence).

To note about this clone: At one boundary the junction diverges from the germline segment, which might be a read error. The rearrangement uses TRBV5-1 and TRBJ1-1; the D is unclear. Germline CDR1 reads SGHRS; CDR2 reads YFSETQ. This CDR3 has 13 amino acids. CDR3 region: CASTLAGYTEAFF. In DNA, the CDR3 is TGCGCCAGCACCTTGGCGGGGTACACTGAAGCTTTCTTT.

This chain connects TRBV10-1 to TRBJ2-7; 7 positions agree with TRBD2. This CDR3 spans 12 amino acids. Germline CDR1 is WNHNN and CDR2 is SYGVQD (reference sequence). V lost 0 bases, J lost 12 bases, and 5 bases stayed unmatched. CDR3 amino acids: CASSESSGRVYF. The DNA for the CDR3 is TGCGCCAGCAGTGAGTCGTCGGGGAGGGTGTACTTC.

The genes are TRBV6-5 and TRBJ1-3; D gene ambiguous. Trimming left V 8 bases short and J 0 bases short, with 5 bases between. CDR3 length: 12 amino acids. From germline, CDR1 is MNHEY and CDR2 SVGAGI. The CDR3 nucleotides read TGTGCCAGCCTGAGCTCTGGAAACACCATATATTTT. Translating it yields CASLSSGNTIYF.

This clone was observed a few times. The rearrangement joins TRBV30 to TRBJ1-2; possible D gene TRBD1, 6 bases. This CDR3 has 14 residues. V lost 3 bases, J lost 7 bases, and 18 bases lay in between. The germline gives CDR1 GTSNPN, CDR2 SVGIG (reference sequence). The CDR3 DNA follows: TGTGCCTGGAGGACCAGCGGGGGGCTGGGTGGCTACACCTTC. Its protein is CAWRTSGGLGGYTF.

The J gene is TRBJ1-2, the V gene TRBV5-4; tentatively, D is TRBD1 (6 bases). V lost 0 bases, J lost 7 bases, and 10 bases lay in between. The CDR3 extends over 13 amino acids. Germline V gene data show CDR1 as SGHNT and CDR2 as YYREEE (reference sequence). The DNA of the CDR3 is TGTGCCAGCAGCTTGGATTGGGGGCCTGGCTACACCTTC. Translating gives CASSLDWGPGYTF.

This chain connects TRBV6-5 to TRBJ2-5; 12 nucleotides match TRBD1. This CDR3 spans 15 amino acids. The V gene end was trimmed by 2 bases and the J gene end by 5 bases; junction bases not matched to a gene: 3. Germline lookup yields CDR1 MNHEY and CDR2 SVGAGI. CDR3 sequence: CASSYGDRGHETQYF. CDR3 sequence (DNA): TGTGCCAGCAGTTACGGGGACAGGGGGCATGAGACCCAGTACTTC.

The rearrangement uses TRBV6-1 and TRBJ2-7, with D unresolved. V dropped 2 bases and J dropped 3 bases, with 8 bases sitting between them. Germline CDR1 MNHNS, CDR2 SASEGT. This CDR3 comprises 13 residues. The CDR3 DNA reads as TGTGCCAGCAGTGAATTCACGTTCTACGAGCAGTACTTC. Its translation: CASSEFTFYEQYF.

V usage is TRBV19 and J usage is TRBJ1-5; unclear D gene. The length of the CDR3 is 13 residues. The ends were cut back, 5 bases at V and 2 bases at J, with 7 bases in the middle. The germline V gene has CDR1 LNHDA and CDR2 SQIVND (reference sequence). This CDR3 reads CASSLTGNQPQHF. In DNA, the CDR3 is TGTGCCAGTAGTCTAACAGGCAATCAGCCCCAGCATTTT.

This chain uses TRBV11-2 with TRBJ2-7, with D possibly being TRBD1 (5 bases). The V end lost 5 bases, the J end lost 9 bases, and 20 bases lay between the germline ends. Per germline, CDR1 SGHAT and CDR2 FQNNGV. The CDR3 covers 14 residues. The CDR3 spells CASSTSSSGSVQYF. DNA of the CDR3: TGTGCCAGCAGCACCTCCTCGTCAGGGTCGGTGCAGTACTTC.

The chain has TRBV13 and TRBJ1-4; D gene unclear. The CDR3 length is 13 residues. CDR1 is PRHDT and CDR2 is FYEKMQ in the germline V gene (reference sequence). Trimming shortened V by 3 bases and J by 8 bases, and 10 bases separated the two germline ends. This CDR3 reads CASSFGLGEKLFF. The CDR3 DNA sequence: TGTGCCAGCAGCTTTGGACTGGGGGAAAAACTGTTTTTT.

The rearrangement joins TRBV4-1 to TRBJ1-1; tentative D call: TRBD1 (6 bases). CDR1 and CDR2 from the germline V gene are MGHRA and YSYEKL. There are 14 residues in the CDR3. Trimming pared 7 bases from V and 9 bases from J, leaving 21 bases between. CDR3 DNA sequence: TGCGCCAGCACTCAGGGAGGAGGGGGACCTCAAGCTTTCTTT. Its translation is CASTQGGGGPQAFF.

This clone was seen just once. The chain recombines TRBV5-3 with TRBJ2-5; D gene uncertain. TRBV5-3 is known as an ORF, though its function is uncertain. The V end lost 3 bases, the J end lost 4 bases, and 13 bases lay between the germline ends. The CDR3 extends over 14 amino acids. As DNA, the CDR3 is TGTGCCAGAAGCTCCCAGGAACGTCGAGAGACCCAGTACTTC. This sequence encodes CARSSQERRETQYF.